Shown below are 22 T cell receptor beta chains from a single sample sequenced in a study of blood T cell repertoires in COVID-19 (dated by TCRdb to 2019 to 2021). The library was generated by the immunoSEQ multiplex PCR assay. Here the immuneACCESS table is served through TCRdb, limited to in-frame sequences with V and J called. Missing clones are a known gap in these copies; in checked studies unresolved V genes cover under half, and the rest lacks a known reason. This sample is represented by about 89,000 clones; less than 90% of them were singletons. The top ten clonotypes cover 1.2% of the sample. The source material was peripheral blood. The receptors originated from a man aged 80 or over with active or convalescent COVID-19.

The chain employs TRBV30 and TRBJ1-1; D unresolved. Germline-derived CDR1 and CDR2 are GTSNPN and SVGIG (reference sequence). This CDR3 spans 12 amino acids. V lost 2 bases and J lost 6, with 10 bases in between. The CDR3 region is CAWSRQGAEAFF. DNA for the CDR3: TGTGCCTGGAGTCGTCAAGGAGCTGAAGCTTTCTTT.

The chain employs TRBV20-1 and TRBJ2-7; 10 bases are shared with TRBD2. After removal of 3 bases from V and 3 bases from J, the junction contained 5 bases not matched to a gene. The length of the CDR3 is 14 residues. Germline V gives CDR1 DFQATT, CDR2 SNEGSKA (reference sequence). The CDR3 is CSASQASGGYEQYF. CDR3 DNA sequence: TGCAGTGCTAGTCAGGCTAGCGGGGGCTACGAGCAGTACTTC.

This clone has just a few counts. The J gene is TRBJ1-5, the V gene TRBV6-1; 9 bases are shared with TRBD1. The CDR3 length is 16 residues. CDR1 MNHNS and CDR2 SASEGT come from the germline V gene. Losses at the gene ends were 2 bases for V and 4 bases for J; bases not matched to a gene: 6. CDR3 loop: CASSESGDRANQPQHF. In DNA form, the CDR3 reads TGTGCCAGCAGTGAATCTGGGGACAGGGCTAATCAGCCCCAGCATTTT.

This clone appeared a few times. The gene calls are TRBV28 and TRBJ2-1; 14 bases agree with TRBD2. CDR3 length equals 18 residues. With 3 bases clipped from V and 1 base from J, the junction kept 5 bases outside the gene matches. Germline values: CDR1 MDHEN, CDR2 SYDVKM. The CDR3 coding sequence is TGTGCCAGCAGTTTCCGACTAGCGGGAGGGCCTTCCTACAATGAGCAGTTCTTC. Its translation is CASSFRLAGGPSYNEQFF.

V usage is TRBV9 and J usage is TRBJ2-1; 13 positions match TRBD2. The germline V gene has CDR1 SGDLS and CDR2 YYNGEE. The CDR3 has 16 residues. After removal of 4 bases from V and 9 bases from J, the junction contained 10 bases not matched to a gene. CDR3 in amino acids: CASSTRTSGSSGEQFF. The CDR3 DNA sequence: TGTGCCAGCAGCACAAGGACTAGCGGGAGTTCCGGTGAGCAGTTCTTC.

V and J are TRBV12-3 or TRBV12-4 and TRBJ1-2; D is ambiguous. The length of the CDR3 is 13 residues. Trimming shortened V by 4 bases and J by 5 bases, and 11 bases separated the two germline ends. The CDR3 bases are TGTGCCAGCAGTTCGGCCGGGGTATATGGCTACACCTTC. It codes for CASSSAGVYGYTF.

This clone was seen more than once but under ten times. The rearrangement links TRBV4-3 to TRBJ1-6; the D gene is possibly TRBD1 (6 bases). The CDR3 contains 17 residues. The V gene lost 0 bases and the J gene lost 10 bases, with 19 bases spanning the gap. The V gene's germline CDR1 is LGHNA and CDR2 YSLEER. CDR3 sequence: CASSQDPNQGSGSPLHF. In DNA, the CDR3 is TGCGCCAGCAGCCAAGATCCGAACCAGGGGTCAGGGTCACCCCTCCACTTT.

This rearrangement joins TRBV5-4 to TRBJ2-3, with D uncertain. Trimming stripped 2 bases from V and 2 bases from J, with 9 bases between. This CDR3 is 14 amino acids long. Per germline, CDR1 SGHNT and CDR2 YYREEE (reference sequence). The DNA of the CDR3 is TGTGCCAGCAGCTTAGAACGGTACACAGATACGCAGTATTTT. It is translated as CASSLERYTDTQYF.

The chain combines TRBV30 with TRBJ2-3, with D hard to call. The CDR3 runs to 13 residues. Germline CDR1 reads GTSNPN; CDR2 reads SVGIG (reference sequence). Trimming took 4 bases from V and 1 from J, leaving 9 bases between them. The chain's CDR3 is CAWNIRGTDTQYF. The CDR3 coding sequence is TGTGCCTGGAATATCCGGGGCACAGATACGCAGTATTTT.

The chain is built from TRBV6-4 and TRBJ2-3, with D uncertain. The V end was cut by 2 bases, the J end by 4 bases, with 10 bases between. The CDR3 length is 14 residues. Germline assignment: CDR1 MRHNA and CDR2 SNTAGT. The CDR3: CASSDILGADTQYF. DNA for the CDR3: TGTGCCAGCAGTGACATATTAGGAGCAGATACGCAGTATTTT.

V and J are TRBV19 and TRBJ1-6, with 9 bases fitting TRBD1. Trimming took 7 bases from V and 13 from J; bases not matched to a gene: 14. Germline V CDR1 and CDR2: LNHDA, SQIVND (reference sequence). CDR3 length: 15 amino acids. For the CDR3, the DNA is TGTGCCAGTACCTCAACCGGGACAGGGTCTTCGCCCCTCCACTTT. Translation gives CASTSTGTGSSPLHF.

The chain carries TRBV9 and TRBJ2-1; 9 nucleotides match TRBD2. Looked up from germline, CDR1 is SGDLS and CDR2 is YYNGEE. The CDR3 is 17 amino acids. J was trimmed by 1 base and V by 0 bases; bases with no gene match: 5. Here the CDR3 reads CASSVDAGGPSYNEQFF. As DNA, the CDR3 is TGTGCCAGCAGCGTAGATGCGGGAGGGCCGTCCTACAATGAGCAGTTCTTC.

The chain employs TRBV28 and TRBJ1-4, with D possibly being TRBD1 (6 bases). The V end was cut by 6 bases, the J end by 7 bases, with 18 bases between. This CDR3 contains 15 residues. Germline V CDR1 and CDR2: MDHEN, SYDVKM. CDR3 DNA sequence: TGTGCCAGCAGCCCGTCGGGGGGGGCCAGTGAAAAACTGTTTTTT. Its protein is CASSPSGGASEKLFF.

V and J are TRBV5-1 and TRBJ2-6; no clear D. The germline V and J ends were trimmed by 0 bases and 0 bases, with 7 bases remaining between them. This CDR3 has 16 amino acids. CDR1 and CDR2 from the germline V gene are SGHRS and YFSETQ. Written as DNA, the CDR3 is TGCGCCAGCAGCTTGGATACTGGCTCTGGGGCCAACGTCCTGACTTTC. This translates into CASSLDTGSGANVLTF.

The V call is TRBV2, the J call TRBJ2-7; tentative D call: TRBD2 (6 bases). Per the germline V gene, CDR1 is SNHLY and CDR2 is FYNNEI. V lost 0 bases to trimming and J lost 2 bases, with 17 bases between them. The CDR3 consists of 17 residues. The CDR3 protein is CASSEARKWEATYEQYF. The CDR3 DNA follows: TGTGCCAGCAGTGAAGCGCGAAAGTGGGAGGCAACCTACGAGCAGTACTTC.

The V gene is TRBV15, the J gene TRBJ2-3; 9 bases are shared with TRBD2. Trimming took 1 base from V and 4 from J; bases not matched to a gene: 12. Germline lookup yields CDR1 LNHNV and CDR2 YYDKDF (reference sequence). The CDR3 totals 18 residues. The CDR3 region is CATSRVGGRVGPADTQYF. DNA for the CDR3: TGTGCCACCAGCAGAGTCGGCGGGAGGGTCGGTCCCGCAGATACGCAGTATTTT.

The chain employs TRBV18 and TRBJ1-5; D is undetermined. CDR3 length: 16 amino acids. The germline V gene encodes CDR1 KGHSH and CDR2 LQKENI. V lost 1 base, J lost 0 bases, and 10 bases lay in between. CDR3 residues: CASSPRATDSNQPQHF. As DNA, the CDR3 is TGTGCCAGCTCACCACGGGCAACGGATAGCAATCAGCCCCAGCATTTT.

This clone was observed a handful of times. The rearrangement joins TRBV7-8 to TRBJ1-2; 8 nucleotides align to TRBD1. J was trimmed by 6 bases and V by 5 bases; bases with no gene match: 11. Germline values: CDR1 SGHVS, CDR2 FQNEAQ. The CDR3 covers 15 residues. The CDR3 coding sequence is TGTGCCAGCAGCCCTCTTAGGACAGGGTTGAATGGCTACACCTTC. Translation gives CASSPLRTGLNGYTF.

The chain combines TRBV2 with TRBJ1-3; D gene ambiguous. V was trimmed by 5 bases and J by 9 bases, leaving 17 bases between them. CDR1 and CDR2 (germline): SNHLY, FYNNEI. This CDR3 spans 14 amino acids. The CDR3 DNA follows: TGTGCCAGCAGTCTGGGTGGCGCGAGCGGCACCATATATTTT. Translated, it gives CASSLGGASGTIYF.

The rearrangement joins TRBV28 to TRBJ2-3; 8 positions agree with TRBD2. V was clipped by 10 bases and J by 4 bases; unmatched bases: 10. This CDR3 region has 14 residues. The germline gives CDR1 MDHEN, CDR2 SYDVKM. CDR3 loop: CATRKRGGADTQYF. DNA of the CDR3: TGTGCCACAAGGAAACGGGGGGGGGCAGATACGCAGTATTTT.

The genes are TRBV6-2 or TRBV6-3 and TRBJ2-1; 7 nucleotides agree with TRBD2. Germline trimming cut 2 bases from V and 6 bases from J; bases unmatched to any gene: 10. The CDR3 loop spans 16 amino acids. Germline V gives CDR1 MNHEY, CDR2 SVGEGT. DNA for the CDR3: TGTGCCAGCAGTTACCTCGGCGGGAGCTTGGTCAATGAGCAGTTCTTC. Encoded protein: CASSYLGGSLVNEQFF.

This chain connects TRBV24-1 to TRBJ2-2, with a weak D call TRBD1 (6 bases). The length of the CDR3 is 13 residues. V lost 4 bases and J 6 bases, leaving 8 bases between the germline ends. The germline V gene has CDR1 KGHDR and CDR2 SFDVKD. The CDR3 loop reads CATSEQGAGELFF. The DNA of the CDR3 is TGTGCCACCAGTGAACAGGGAGCCGGGGAGCTGTTTTTT.